Listed below are T cell receptor beta chains from one sample, sequenced in a study of cytomegalovirus exposure and HLA in healthy donors. This table comes from immunoSEQ multiplex PCR, and its TCRdb copy is limited to in-frame clones, with some not included. The sample contains approximately 120,000 clones, around 75% of which appear only once. Sequenced material: PBMCs. These receptors originate from a man between 60 and 70 years old in good health and CMV-seropositive. CDR3s include the opening cysteine and the closing phenylalanine or tryptophan. The order of the fields is clone size, V gene, D gene, J gene, CDR3 DNA, CDR3 protein. D genes are given only for firm matches. Not all rows give a size; the values are once, few, many and, for expanded clones, a class.

size: -
V: TRBV5-6
D: -
J: TRBJ1-2
DNA: TGTGCCAGCAGCTTTCCTGACTCCTATGGCTACACCTTC
CDR3: CASSFPDSYGYTF

size: few
V: TRBV7-6
D: -
J: TRBJ1-1
DNA: TGTGCCAGCAGCTTAGGATCCAGAGGCACTGAAGCTTTCTTT
CDR3: CASSLGSRGTEAFF

size: once
V: TRBV5-6
D: TRBD2
J: TRBJ2-1
DNA: TGTGCCAGCAGCCCAGCGGGGGGGCCTTTCAATGAGCAGTTCTTC
CDR3: CASSPAGGPFNEQFF

size: -
V: TRBV4-2
D: TRBD1
J: TRBJ1-2
DNA: TGTGCCAGCAGCTCGGACAGGGGCTATGGCTACACCTTC
CDR3: CASSSDRGYGYTF

size: few
V: TRBV27
D: -
J: TRBJ2-7
DNA: TGTGCCAGCAGTTTTAGTGTAGGAGCCTACGAGCAGTACTTC
CDR3: CASSFSVGAYEQYF

size: -
V: TRBV4-1
D: -
J: TRBJ2-7
DNA: TGCGCCAGCAGCCGTTCTACTAGCACCACCTACGAGCAGTACTTC
CDR3: CASSRSTSTTYEQYF

size: -
V: TRBV29-1
D: TRBD1
J: TRBJ1-2
DNA: TGCAGCGTTAGGGACAGGGGGTTTCTCGGGAATGGCTACACCTTC
CDR3: CSVRDRGFLGNGYTF

size: -
V: TRBV2
D: -
J: TRBJ1-1
DNA: TGTGCCAGCAGTGATGGGCAGGGCTGGGCTGAAGCTTTCTTT
CDR3: CASSDGQGWAEAFF

size: once
V: TRBV4-2
D: TRBD1
J: TRBJ2-5
DNA: TGTGCCAGCAGCCGACGGGATCGGGGACAGGGTGAAGAGACCCAGTACTTC
CDR3: CASSRRDRGQGEETQYF

size: -
V: TRBV28
D: -
J: TRBJ2-7
DNA: TGTGTCGTCCGGGCCGGGGACTACGAGCAGTACTTC
CDR3: CVVRAGDYEQYF

size: -
V: TRBV2
D: -
J: TRBJ1-1
DNA: TGTGCCAGCAGTGAACAGGGTAGGACTGAAGCTTTCTTT
CDR3: CASSEQGRTEAFF

size: few
V: TRBV25-1
D: -
J: TRBJ1-1
DNA: TGTGCCAGCAGTTCCGGGAAACAGGGTGGCACTGAAGCTTTCTTT
CDR3: CASSSGKQGGTEAFF

size: -
V: TRBV5-4
D: -
J: TRBJ2-2
DNA: TGTGCCAGCAGCCCCAGGACAGCCGCGAACACCGGGGAGCTGTTTTTT
CDR3: CASSPRTAANTGELFF

size: -
V: TRBV5-5
D: TRBD1
J: TRBJ2-1
DNA: TGTGCCAGCAGACGACAGGGGGTCATTGATGAGCAGTTCTTC
CDR3: CASRRQGVIDEQFF

size: few
V: TRBV6-4
D: -
J: TRBJ2-5
DNA: TGTGCCAGCAGTGTCGAAGCAGGAGAGACCCAGTACTTC
CDR3: CASSVEAGETQYF

size: -
V: TRBV7-2
D: TRBD2
J: TRBJ2-7
DNA: TGTGCCAGCAGCCCCGGGGGGAGCTCCTACGAGCAGTACTTC
CDR3: CASSPGGSSYEQYF

size: few
V: TRBV28
D: TRBD2
J: TRBJ2-1
DNA: TGTGCCAGCAGTGCAACCGGGACTAGCGGGGGGTCCGCCTACAATGAGCAGTTCTTC
CDR3: CASSATGTSGGSAYNEQFF